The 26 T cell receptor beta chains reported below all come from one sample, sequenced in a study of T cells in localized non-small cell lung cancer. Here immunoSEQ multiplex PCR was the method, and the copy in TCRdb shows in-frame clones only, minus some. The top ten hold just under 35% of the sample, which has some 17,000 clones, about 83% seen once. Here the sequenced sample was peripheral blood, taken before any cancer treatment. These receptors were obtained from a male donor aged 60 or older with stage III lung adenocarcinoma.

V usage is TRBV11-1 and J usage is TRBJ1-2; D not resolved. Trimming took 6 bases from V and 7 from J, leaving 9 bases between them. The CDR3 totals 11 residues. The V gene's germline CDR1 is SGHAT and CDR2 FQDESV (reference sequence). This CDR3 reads CASSLGAGYTF. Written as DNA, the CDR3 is TGTGCCAGCAGTTTGGGAGCTGGCTACACCTTC.

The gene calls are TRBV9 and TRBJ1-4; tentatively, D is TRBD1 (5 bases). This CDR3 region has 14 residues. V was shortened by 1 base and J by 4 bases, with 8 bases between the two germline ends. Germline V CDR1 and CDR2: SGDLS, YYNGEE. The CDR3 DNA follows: TGTGCCAGCAGCGTAAAGGGGAGTAATGAAAAACTGTTTTTT. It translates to CASSVKGSNEKLFF. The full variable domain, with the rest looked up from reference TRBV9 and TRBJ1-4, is DSGVTQTPKHLITATGQRVTLRCSPRSGDLSVYWYQQSLDQGLQFLIQYYNGEERAKGNILERFSAQQFPDLHSELNLSSLELGDSALYFCASSVKGSNEKLFFGSGTQLSVL.

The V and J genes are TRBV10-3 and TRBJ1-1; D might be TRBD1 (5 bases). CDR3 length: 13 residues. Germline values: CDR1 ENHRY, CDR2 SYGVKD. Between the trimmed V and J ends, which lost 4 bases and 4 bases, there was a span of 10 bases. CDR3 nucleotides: TGTGCCATCAGTGTCTCAGGGATCACTGAAGCTTTCTTT. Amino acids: CAISVSGITEAFF.

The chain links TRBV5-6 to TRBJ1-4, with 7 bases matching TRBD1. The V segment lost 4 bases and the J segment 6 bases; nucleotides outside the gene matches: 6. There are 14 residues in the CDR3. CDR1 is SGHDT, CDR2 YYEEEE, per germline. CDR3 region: CASSDRVWDEKLFF. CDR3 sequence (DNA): TGTGCCAGCAGCGACAGGGTGTGGGATGAAAAACTGTTTTTT.

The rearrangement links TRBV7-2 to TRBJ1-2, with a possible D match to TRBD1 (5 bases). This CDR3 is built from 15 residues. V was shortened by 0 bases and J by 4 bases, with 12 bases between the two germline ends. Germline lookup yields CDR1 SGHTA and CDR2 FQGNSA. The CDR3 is CASSLARGMGYGYTF. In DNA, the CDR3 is TGTGCCAGCAGCTTAGCGAGGGGAATGGGCTATGGCTACACCTTC. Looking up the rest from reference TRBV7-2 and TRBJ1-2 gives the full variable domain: GAGVSQSPSNKVTEKGKDVELRCDPISGHTALYWYRQSLGQGLEFLIYFQGNSAPDKSGLPSDRFSAERTGGSVSTLTIQRTQQEDSAVYLCASSLARGMGYGYTFGSGTRLTVV.

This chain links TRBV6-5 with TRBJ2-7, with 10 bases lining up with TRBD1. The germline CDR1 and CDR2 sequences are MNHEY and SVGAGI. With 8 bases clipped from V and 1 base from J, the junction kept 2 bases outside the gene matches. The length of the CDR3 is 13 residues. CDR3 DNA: TGTGCCAGCCAGGGACAGGGGTCCTACGAGCAGTACTTC. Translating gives CASQGQGSYEQYF.

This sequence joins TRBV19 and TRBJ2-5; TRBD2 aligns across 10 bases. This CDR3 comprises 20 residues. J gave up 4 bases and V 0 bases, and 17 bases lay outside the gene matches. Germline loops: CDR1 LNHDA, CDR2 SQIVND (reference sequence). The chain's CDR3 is CASSIDHGVAGGGLRETQYF. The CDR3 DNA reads TGTGCCAGTAGTATAGATCACGGAGTAGCGGGGGGAGGTCTGAGAGAGACCCAGTACTTC.

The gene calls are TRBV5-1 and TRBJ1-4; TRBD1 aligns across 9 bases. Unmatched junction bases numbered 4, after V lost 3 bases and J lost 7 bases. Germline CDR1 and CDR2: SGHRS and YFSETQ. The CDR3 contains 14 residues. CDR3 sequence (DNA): TGCGCCAGCAGCTACAGGGGGCGAGGTGAAAAACTGTTTTTT. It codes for CASSYRGRGEKLFF.

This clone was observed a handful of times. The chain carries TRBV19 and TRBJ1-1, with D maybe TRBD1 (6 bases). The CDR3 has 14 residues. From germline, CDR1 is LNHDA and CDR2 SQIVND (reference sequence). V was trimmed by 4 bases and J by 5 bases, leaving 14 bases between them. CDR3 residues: CASSRGQARTEAFF. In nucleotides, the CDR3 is TGTGCCAGTAGTAGGGGGCAGGCCCGAACTGAAGCTTTCTTT.

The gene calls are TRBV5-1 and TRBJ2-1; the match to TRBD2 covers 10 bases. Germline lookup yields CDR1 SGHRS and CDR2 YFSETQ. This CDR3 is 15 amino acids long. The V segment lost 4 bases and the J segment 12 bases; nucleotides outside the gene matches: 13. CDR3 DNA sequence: TGCGCCAGCAGCCCGGACGTGGTAGCGGGGGGTGGGCAGTTCTTC. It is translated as CASSPDVVAGGGQFF.

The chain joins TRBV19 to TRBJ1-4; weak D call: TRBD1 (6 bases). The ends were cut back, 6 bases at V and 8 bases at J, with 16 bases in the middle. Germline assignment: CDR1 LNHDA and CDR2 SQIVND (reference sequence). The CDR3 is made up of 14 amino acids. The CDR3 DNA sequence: TGTGCCAGTAGCCCGGACAGCCCAGGAGAAAAACTGTTTTTT. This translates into CASSPDSPGEKLFF.

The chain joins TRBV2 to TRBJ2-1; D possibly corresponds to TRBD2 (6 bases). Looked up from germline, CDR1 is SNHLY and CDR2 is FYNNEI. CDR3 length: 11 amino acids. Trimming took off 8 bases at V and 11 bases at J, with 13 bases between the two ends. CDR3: CASSTEGQQFF. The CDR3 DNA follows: TGTGCCAGCTCCACGGAGGGACAGCAGTTCTTC.

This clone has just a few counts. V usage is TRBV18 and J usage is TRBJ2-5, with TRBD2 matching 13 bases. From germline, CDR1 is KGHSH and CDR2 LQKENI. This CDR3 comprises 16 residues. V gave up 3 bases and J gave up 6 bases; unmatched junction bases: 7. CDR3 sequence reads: CASSPGTSGAEKTQYF. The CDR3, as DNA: TGTGCCAGCTCACCCGGGACTAGCGGGGCCGAGAAGACCCAGTACTTC.

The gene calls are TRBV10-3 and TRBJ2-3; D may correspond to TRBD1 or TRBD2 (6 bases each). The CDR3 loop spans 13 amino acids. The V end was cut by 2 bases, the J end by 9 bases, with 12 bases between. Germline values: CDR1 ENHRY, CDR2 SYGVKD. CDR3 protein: CAISEPGAQTQYF. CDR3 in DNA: TGTGCCATCAGTGAGCCGGGGGCCCAAACGCAGTATTTT.

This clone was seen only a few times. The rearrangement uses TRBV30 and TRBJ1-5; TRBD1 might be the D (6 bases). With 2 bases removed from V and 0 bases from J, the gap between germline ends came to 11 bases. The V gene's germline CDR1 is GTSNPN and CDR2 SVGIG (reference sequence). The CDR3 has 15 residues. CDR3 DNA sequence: TGTGCCTGGAGTAGGGGGGCGGATAGCAATCAGCCCCAGCATTTT. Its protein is CAWSRGADSNQPQHF.

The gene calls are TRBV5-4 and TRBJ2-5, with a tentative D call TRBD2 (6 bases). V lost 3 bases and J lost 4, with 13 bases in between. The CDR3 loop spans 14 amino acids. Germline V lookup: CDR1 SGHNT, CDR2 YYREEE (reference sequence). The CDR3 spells CASSSGTLSETQYF. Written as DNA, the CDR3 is TGTGCCAGCAGCTCGGGGACTTTATCAGAGACCCAGTACTTC.

This CDR3 reads CASNSRATNYGYTF. The CDR3 coding sequence is TGTGCCAGCAACTCCCGGGCTACTAACTATGGCTACACCTTC. The chain is built from TRBV5-6 and TRBJ1-2; D remains unclear. Per the germline V gene, CDR1 is SGHDT and CDR2 is YYEEEE. CDR3 length equals 14 residues. V was cut by 6 bases and J by 0 bases, with 12 bases left in between.

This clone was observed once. The CDR3 bases are TGTGCCAGCAGCCCACCGGACAGTCTAAATCAGCCCCAGCATTTT. Translated: CASSPPDSLNQPQHF. The V and J genes are TRBV7-8 and TRBJ1-5; weak D call: TRBD1 (6 bases). Between the trimmed V and J ends, which lost 5 bases and 4 bases, there was a span of 15 bases. This CDR3 comprises 15 residues. CDR1 and CDR2 from the germline V gene are SGHVS and FQNEAQ.

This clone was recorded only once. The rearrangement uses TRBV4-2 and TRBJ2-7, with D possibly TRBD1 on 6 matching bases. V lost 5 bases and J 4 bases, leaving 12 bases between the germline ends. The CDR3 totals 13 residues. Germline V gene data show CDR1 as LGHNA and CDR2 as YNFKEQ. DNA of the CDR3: TGTGCCAGCAGCTGGGCAGGGGCTTACGAGCAGTACTTC. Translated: CASSWAGAYEQYF.

As DNA, the CDR3 is TGTGCCAGCAGCTCGACACCTTCTGGAAACACCATATATTTT. It specifies CASSSTPSGNTIYF. This rearrangement joins TRBV7-6 to TRBJ1-3; no clear D. V lost 4 bases to trimming and J lost 1 base, with 8 bases between them. Germline V gene lookup returns CDR1 SGHVS and CDR2 FNYEAQ. This CDR3 has 14 residues.

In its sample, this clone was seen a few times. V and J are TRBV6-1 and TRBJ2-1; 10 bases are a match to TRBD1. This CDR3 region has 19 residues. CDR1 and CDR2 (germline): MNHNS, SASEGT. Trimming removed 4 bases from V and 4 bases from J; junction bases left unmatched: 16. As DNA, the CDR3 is TGTGCCAGCAGTGGAGGGACAGGGGATGCCCTGCGGCCTTACAATGAGCAGTTCTTC. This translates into CASSGGTGDALRPYNEQFF.

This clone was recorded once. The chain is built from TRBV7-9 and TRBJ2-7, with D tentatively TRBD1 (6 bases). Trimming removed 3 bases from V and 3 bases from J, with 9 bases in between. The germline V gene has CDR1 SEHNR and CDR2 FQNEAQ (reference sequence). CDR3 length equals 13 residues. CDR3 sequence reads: CASSFQGHYEQYF. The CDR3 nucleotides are TGTGCCAGCAGCTTTCAGGGGCACTACGAGCAGTACTTC.

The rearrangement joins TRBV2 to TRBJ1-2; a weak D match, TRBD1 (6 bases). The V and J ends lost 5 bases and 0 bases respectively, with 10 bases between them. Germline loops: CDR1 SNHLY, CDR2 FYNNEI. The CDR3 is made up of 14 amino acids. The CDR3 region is CASSYRTANYGYTF. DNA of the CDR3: TGTGCCAGCAGTTATCGGACAGCTAACTATGGCTACACCTTC.

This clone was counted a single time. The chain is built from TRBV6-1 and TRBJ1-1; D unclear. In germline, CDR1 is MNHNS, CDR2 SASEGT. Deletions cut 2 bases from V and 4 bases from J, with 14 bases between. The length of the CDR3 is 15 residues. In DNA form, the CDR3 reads TGTGCCAGCAGTGAATTTGTGGATCCGGTCACTGAAGCTTTCTTT. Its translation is CASSEFVDPVTEAFF.

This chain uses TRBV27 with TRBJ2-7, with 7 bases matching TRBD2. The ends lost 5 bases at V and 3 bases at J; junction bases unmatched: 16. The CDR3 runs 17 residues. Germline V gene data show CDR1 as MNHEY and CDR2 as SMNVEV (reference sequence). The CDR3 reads CASSHHPLSGALYEQYF. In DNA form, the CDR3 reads TGTGCCAGCAGTCACCATCCCCTGAGCGGGGCCCTCTACGAGCAGTACTTC.

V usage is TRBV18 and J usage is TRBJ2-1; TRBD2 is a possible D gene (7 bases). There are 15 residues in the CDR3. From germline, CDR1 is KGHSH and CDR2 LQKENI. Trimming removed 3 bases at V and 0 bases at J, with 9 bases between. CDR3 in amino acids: CASSPRGLSYNEQFF. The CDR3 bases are TGTGCCAGCTCACCGCGGGGGCTCTCCTACAATGAGCAGTTCTTC.